Sequencing of this TCR beta chain was carried out in a study of shared clonotypes between healthy human individuals. Profiled with immunoSEQ multiplex PCR; TCRdb holds only in-frame clones, not every one. The sample lists 2.3 million or so clones, just over 90% occurring once. Specimen: naive CD4+ T cells from PBMCs. Subset indicated: CD45RA+ positively selected. This TCR came from a man younger than 35 in good health. Some clones in this sample may be carry-over from other donors' samples.

The CDR3 reads CASSQDGRLAGGPVDTQYF. The CDR3 coding sequence is TGCGCCAGCAGCCAGGACGGTCGACTAGCGGGAGGGCCGGTAGATACGCAGTATTTT. The chain joins TRBV4-1 to TRBJ2-3, with TRBD2 matching over 14 bases. Trimming at V came to 3 bases and at J to 5 bases, leaving 13 bases not matched to a gene. This CDR3 spans 19 amino acids. Germline CDR1 reads MGHRA; CDR2 reads YSYEKL.